This TCR beta chain comes out of a study of cytomegalovirus exposure and HLA in healthy donors. Study-level background: Approximately 85 million unique TCRs from HLA-typed donors were held in an early data release. The study's findings and limits: As a later analysis showed, several of the most significant clusters appeared to be linked to common viral pathogens. In all likelihood, a cluster of highly shared sequence variants was a sequencing artifact.

Comment on this clone: The antigen remains undetermined.

The primer mix had 60 Vbeta and 13 Jbeta primers. In the original analysis: Tens of millions of unique TCR beta chains, some 11 million shared, were counted in a later analysis. Measured with immunoSEQ multiplex PCR; TCRdb has only the in-frame clones, and not every one. V and J calls and clone size are copied from that table; D and trimming were computed from the DNA. The table includes 150,000 to 200,000 clones, about four fifths detected once. V was pared by 4 bases and J by 0 bases, with 5 bases of the junction left unmatched. This CDR3 is built from 16 residues. Germline CDR1 and CDR2: KGHSH and LQKENI.

J is TRBJ1-5 and V is TRBV18, with 8 nucleotides matching TRBD1. Sequenced sample: PBMCs. The clonotype was recovered from a woman in her thirties or forties in good health and CMV-seronegative. The CDR3 DNA reads TGTGCCAGCTCACTCGGACAGGGAGATAGCAATCAGCCCCAGCATTTT. Translated, it gives CASSLGQGDSNQPQHF.